This T cell receptor (beta chain) was found in a study of OX40 agonist ivuxolimab in advanced cancers. Overall study: At doses from 0.01 to 10 mg/kg, patients were given intravenous ivuxolimab every 2 weeks. Dose-escalation subjects each had hepatocellular carcinoma, melanoma, renal cell or head and neck cancer.

The data were produced by immunoSEQ multiplex PCR, yet TCRdb's version contains in-frame clones alone and is incomplete. The table lists tens of thousands of clones, about nine tenths of them singletons. By share, this clone counts as medium-sized (0.01 to 0.1%). The CDR3 has 13 residues. Germline-derived CDR1 and CDR2 are SGHDN and FVKESK. Deletions cut 3 bases from V and 5 bases from J, with 10 bases between. Peripheral blood came from all dose cohorts at three timepoints. Sequencing was performed on CD4+ or CD8+ T cells sorted from blood, taken in a trial of the OX40 agonist ivuxolimab. This chain joins TRBV14 and TRBJ1-2; D is ambiguous. The sequence was collected from an adult with an advanced solid tumor such as melanoma, head and neck, liver or kidney cancer. CDR3 nucleotide sequence: TGTGCCAGCAGCCAGGGAACGTGGTATGGCTACACCTTC. It yields the protein CASSQGTWYGYTF.